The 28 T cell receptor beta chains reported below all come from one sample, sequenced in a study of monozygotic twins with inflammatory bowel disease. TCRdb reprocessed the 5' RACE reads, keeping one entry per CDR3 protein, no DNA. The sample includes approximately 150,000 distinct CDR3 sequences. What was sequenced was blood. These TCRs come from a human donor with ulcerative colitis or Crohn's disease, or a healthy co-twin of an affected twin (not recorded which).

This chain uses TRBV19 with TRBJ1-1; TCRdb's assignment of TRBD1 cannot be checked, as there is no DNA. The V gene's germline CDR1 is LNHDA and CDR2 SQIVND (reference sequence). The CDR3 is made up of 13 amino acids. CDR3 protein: CASRGRVRTEAFF.

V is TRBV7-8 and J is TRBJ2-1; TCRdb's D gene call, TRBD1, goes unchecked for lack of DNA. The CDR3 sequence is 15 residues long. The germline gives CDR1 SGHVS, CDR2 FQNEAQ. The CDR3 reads CASSLGTGMRNEQFF.

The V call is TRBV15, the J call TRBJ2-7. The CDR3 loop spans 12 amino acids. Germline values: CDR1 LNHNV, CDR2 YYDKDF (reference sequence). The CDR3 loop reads CATSRGTFEQYF.

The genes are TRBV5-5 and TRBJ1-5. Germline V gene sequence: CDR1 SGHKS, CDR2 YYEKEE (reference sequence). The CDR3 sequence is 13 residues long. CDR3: CASSLISNQPQHF.

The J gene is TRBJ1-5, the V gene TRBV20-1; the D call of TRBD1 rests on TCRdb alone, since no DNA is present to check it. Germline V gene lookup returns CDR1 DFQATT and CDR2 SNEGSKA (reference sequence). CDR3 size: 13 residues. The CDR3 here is CSASRGVNQPQHF.

The CDR3 spells CASSSDMNTEAFF. The rearrangement joins TRBV5-1 to TRBJ1-1. The CDR3 totals 13 residues. Germline V CDR1 and CDR2: SGHRS, YFSETQ.

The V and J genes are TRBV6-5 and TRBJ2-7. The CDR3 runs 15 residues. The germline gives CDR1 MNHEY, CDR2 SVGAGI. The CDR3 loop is CASSYSRGYSYEQYF.

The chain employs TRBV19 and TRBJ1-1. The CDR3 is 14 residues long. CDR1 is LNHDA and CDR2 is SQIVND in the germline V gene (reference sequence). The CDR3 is CASTAVRGRTEAFF.

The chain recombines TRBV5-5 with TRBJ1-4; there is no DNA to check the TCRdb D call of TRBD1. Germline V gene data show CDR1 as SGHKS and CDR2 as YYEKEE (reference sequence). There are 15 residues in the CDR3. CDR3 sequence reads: CASSGKGYANEKLFF.

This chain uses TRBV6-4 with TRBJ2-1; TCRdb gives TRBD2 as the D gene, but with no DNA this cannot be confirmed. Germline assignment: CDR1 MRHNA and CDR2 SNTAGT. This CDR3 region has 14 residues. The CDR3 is CAPCRDSGNNEQFF.

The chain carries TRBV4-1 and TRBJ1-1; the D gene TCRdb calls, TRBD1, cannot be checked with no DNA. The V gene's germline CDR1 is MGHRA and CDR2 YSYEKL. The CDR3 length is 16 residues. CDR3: CASSLSLPGPNTEAFF.

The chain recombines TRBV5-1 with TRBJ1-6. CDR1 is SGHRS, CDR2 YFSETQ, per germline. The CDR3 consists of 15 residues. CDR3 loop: CASSLRTAANSPLHF.

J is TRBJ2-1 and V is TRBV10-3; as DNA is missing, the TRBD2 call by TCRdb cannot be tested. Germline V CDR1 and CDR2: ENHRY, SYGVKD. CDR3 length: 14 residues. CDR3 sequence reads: CATGWTSGINEQFF.

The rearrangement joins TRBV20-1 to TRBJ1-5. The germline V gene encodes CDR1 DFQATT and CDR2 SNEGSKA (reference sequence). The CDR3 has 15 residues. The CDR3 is CSARDLEQGNQPQHF.

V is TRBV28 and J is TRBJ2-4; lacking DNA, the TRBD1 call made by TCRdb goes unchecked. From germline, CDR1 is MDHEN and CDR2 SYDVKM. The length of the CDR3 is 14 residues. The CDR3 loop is CASAQGLSLNIQYF.

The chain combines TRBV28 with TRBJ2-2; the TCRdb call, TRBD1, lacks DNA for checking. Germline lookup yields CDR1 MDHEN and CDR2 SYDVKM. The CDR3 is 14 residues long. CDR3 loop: CASSRDRSTGELFF.

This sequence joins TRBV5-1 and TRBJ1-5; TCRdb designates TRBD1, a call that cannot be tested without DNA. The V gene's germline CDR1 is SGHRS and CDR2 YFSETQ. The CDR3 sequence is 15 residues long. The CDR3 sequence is CASSPDSFSNQPQHF.

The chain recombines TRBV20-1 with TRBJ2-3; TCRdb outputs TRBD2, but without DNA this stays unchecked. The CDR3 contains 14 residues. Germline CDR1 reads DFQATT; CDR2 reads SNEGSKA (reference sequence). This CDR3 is CSARLAGVADTQYF.

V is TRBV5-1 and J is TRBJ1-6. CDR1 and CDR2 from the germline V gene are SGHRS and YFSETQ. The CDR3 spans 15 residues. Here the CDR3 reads CASSPAGRQGTPLHF.

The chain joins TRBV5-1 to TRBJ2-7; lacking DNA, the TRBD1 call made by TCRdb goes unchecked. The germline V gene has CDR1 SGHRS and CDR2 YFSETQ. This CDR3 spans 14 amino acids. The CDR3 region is CASSRNRDRDELYF.

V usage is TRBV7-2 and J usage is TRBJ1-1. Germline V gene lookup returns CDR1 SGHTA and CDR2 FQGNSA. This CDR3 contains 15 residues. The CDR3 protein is CASSLDRGRGVEAFF.

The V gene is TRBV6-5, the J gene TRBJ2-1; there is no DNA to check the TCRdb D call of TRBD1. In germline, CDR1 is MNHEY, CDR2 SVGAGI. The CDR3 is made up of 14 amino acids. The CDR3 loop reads CASSYPGARNEQFF.

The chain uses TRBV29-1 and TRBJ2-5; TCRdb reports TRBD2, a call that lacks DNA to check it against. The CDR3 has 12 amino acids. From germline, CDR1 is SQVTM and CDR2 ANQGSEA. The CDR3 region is CSVEGPAETQYF.

The CDR3 here is CSAETTGTGGAFF. V gene TRBV20-1 combines with J gene TRBJ1-1; TCRdb's D call of TRBD1 is untestable without DNA. CDR1 and CDR2 from the germline V gene are DFQATT and SNEGSKA (reference sequence). The CDR3 consists of 13 residues.

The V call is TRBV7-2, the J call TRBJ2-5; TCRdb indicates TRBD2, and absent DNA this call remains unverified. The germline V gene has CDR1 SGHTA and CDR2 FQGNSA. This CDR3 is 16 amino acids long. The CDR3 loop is CASSFTTSGHQETQYF.

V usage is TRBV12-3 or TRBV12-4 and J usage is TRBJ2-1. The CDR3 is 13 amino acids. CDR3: CASRLADYNEQFF.

CDR3 protein: CAIRRADTQYF. The gene calls are TRBV10-3 and TRBJ2-3. CDR1 is ENHRY, CDR2 SYGVKD, per germline. The CDR3 contains 11 residues.

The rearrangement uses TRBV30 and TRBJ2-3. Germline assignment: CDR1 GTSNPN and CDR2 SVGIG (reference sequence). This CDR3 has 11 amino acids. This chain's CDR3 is CAWMAADTQYF.